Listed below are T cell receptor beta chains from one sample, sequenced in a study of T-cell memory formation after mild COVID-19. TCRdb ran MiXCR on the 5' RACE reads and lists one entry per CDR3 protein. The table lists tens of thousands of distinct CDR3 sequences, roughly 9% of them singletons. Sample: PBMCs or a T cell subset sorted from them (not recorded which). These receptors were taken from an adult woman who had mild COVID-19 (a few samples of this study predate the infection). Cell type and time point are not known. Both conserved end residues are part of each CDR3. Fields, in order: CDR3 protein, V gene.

CDR3aa: CASSPSFGLDTQYF
v_gene: TRBV18

CDR3aa: CASSFWGRADYGYTF
v_gene: TRBV12-3/TRBV12-4

CDR3aa: CASRALQGSGELFF
v_gene: TRBV9

CDR3aa: CATSLQLAPQETQYF
v_gene: TRBV6-1

CDR3aa: CASSWGGGTDTQYF
v_gene: TRBV12-3/TRBV12-4

CDR3aa: CSASESIAKNIQYF
v_gene: TRBV20-1

CDR3aa: CASSYWSNTEAFF
v_gene: TRBV27

CDR3aa: CASSHRGDIQYF
v_gene: TRBV10-2

CDR3aa: CASRTGGGRDNSPLHF
v_gene: TRBV6-5

CDR3aa: CSAREGSRTYEQYF
v_gene: TRBV20-1

CDR3aa: CASSSTSDPYNEQFF
v_gene: TRBV7-3

CDR3aa: CASSLDRLRTDTQYF
v_gene: TRBV28

CDR3aa: CATASQGETQYF
v_gene: TRBV15

CDR3aa: CATSDQTRGSTDTQYF
v_gene: TRBV24-1

CDR3aa: CAISESQAGETQYF
v_gene: TRBV10-3

CDR3aa: CASSLTPAKETQYF
v_gene: TRBV7-9

CDR3aa: CATSLISGVDTGELFF
v_gene: TRBV24-1

CDR3aa: CASSGTGRPGELFF
v_gene: TRBV6-5

CDR3aa: CASSSLDHGGGYTF
v_gene: TRBV5-5

CDR3aa: CASSLGTAPENTEAFF
v_gene: TRBV27

CDR3aa: CSARGSLNTEAFF
v_gene: TRBV20-1

CDR3aa: CASSRQETQYF
v_gene: TRBV2

CDR3aa: CASSYHPSGTQEAFF
v_gene: TRBV6-5

CDR3aa: CAISESKAGTHYGYTF
v_gene: TRBV10-3

CDR3aa: CASSWDVYGYTF
v_gene: TRBV6-1

CDR3aa: CASSFDSENSPLHF
v_gene: TRBV6-6

CDR3aa: CAINQLAGGTNTGELFF
v_gene: TRBV10-3